Sequencing of this T cell receptor beta chain was carried out in a study of radiotherapy plus CTLA-4 blockade in lung cancer. Study-wide points: Reports state that early shifts in blood T cell clones, with interferon-beta, best predicted response. In blood, tumor-derived TCR clones expanded after radiotherapy plus ipilimumab.

Method: immunoSEQ multiplex PCR; TCRdb's copy keeps in-frame clones and lacks some. The sample lists some 70,000 clones, roughly 78% seen once, with under 10% in the top ten. V shed 0 bases and J shed 0 bases, with 16 bases lying between them. CDR1 and CDR2 from the germline V gene are SGHRS and YFSETQ. The CDR3 totals 18 residues. Concerning this clone itself: Antigen specificity is unknown.

The chain carries TRBV5-1 and TRBJ1-3, with a tentative D call TRBD1 (5 bases). The input for sequencing was peripheral blood, taken from a patient treated with radiotherapy plus ipilimumab. This sequence was found in a human donor with non-small cell lung cancer who had a complete response to radiotherapy plus ipilimumab. CDR3 protein: CASSLDYLGVSSGNTIYF. For the CDR3, the DNA is TGCGCCAGCAGCTTGGACTATTTAGGGGTCAGCTCTGGAAACACCATATATTTT.